Shown below are 21 T cell receptor beta chains from a single sample sequenced in a study of blood T cells in healthy people across ages. The use of a sample-barcoded 5' primer and a J-beta primer mix characterized a second PCR of roughly 7 to 12 cycles. Each CDR3 protein is one row after TCRdb ran MiXCR on the 5' RACE reads. The sample has over 1,300,000 distinct CDR3 sequences; 59% are singletons. Sequenced: blood. The receptor source for this set is a man younger than 35 in good health.

This clonotype was counted only a few times. The chain links TRBV20-1 to TRBJ2-7; D could derive from TRBD1 or TRBD2 (7 bases each). The CDR3 consists of 13 residues. Trimming cost V 3 bases and J 6 bases, with 15 bases left between them. CDR1 DFQATT and CDR2 SNEGSKA come from the germline V gene (reference sequence). CDR3 in amino acids: CSARSRGGLEQYF. The CDR3 nucleotides read TGCAGTGCTAGGTCCAGGGGGGGCCTCGAGCAGTACTTC.

This chain uses TRBV25-1 with TRBJ2-4; 7 positions agree with TRBD1. There are 13 residues in the CDR3. Trimming at V came to 6 bases and at J to 8 bases, leaving 7 bases not matched to a gene. Germline CDR1 and CDR2: MGHDK and SYGVNS. CDR3 sequence: CASSTGVGYIQYF. CDR3 nucleotide sequence: TGTGCCAGCAGCACAGGGGTGGGGTACATTCAGTACTTC.

This rearrangement joins TRBV4-1 to TRBJ2-1; the match to TRBD2 covers 8 bases. The CDR3 runs to 18 residues. The J segment lost 5 bases and the V segment lost 0 bases, leaving 12 bases of the junction unmatched. Germline V gives CDR1 MGHRA, CDR2 YSYEKL. The CDR3 region has the DNA TGCGCCAGCAGCCAAGAAACGGCTAGCGGGCATAAAGACAATGAGCAGTTCTTC. Its protein product is CASSQETASGHKDNEQFF.

The chain carries TRBV7-9 and TRBJ2-5; D not resolved. The CDR3 has 10 residues. Trimming shortened V by 8 bases and J by 5 bases, and 6 bases separated the two germline ends. Germline CDR1 is SEHNR and CDR2 is FQNEAQ (reference sequence). CDR3 coding DNA: TGTGCCAGCTATGGGGAGACCCAGTACTTC. This encodes CASYGETQYF.

The V and J genes are TRBV20-1 and TRBJ2-3, with 10 bases fitting TRBD1. From germline, CDR1 is DFQATT and CDR2 SNEGSKA (reference sequence). J was trimmed by 5 bases and V by 0 bases; bases with no gene match: 5. The CDR3 runs to 15 residues. CDR3 bases: TGCAGTGCTAGAGATTTGACAGGGGGCGAAGATACGCAGTATTTT. This codes for CSARDLTGGEDTQYF.

The J gene is TRBJ2-7, the V gene TRBV28; D is ambiguous. CDR3 length: 13 residues. Germline V gene sequence: CDR1 MDHEN, CDR2 SYDVKM. V was trimmed by 6 bases and J by 2 bases, leaving 11 bases between them. The CDR3 sequence: CASSTTVAYEQYF. The CDR3, as DNA: TGTGCCAGCAGCACCACAGTGGCCTACGAGCAGTACTTC.

The chain is built from TRBV6-1 and TRBJ2-1; TRBD2 matches 10 bases. The germline V gene has CDR1 MNHNS and CDR2 SASEGT. The CDR3 contains 14 residues. V lost 6 bases and J lost 9; bases outside the gene matches: 8. The CDR3 loop is CASRPWGLASEQFF. In nucleotides, the CDR3 is TGTGCCAGCAGACCGTGGGGACTAGCGAGTGAGCAGTTCTTC.

This clonotype was detected only a few times. This sequence joins TRBV29-1 and TRBJ2-3; 10 nucleotides align to TRBD2. Germline loops: CDR1 SQVTM, CDR2 ANQGSEA. V lost 4 bases to trimming and J lost 3 bases; unmatched junction nucleotides: 7. There are 15 residues in the CDR3. The CDR3 region is CSVAGLAVWTDTQYF. Written as DNA, the CDR3 is TGCAGCGTTGCCGGACTAGCGGTTTGGACAGATACGCAGTATTTT.

CDR3 bases: TGTGCCAGCAGTGTTATCACAACTTACAAAAACATTCAGTACTTC. Translation gives CASSVITTYKNIQYF. The chain is built from TRBV2 and TRBJ2-4; D remains unclear. Germline assignment: CDR1 SNHLY and CDR2 FYNNEI. This CDR3 spans 15 amino acids. Trimming cost V 4 bases and J 3 bases, with 13 bases left between them.

The chain uses TRBV6-1 and TRBJ2-7; D unresolved. Germline V lookup: CDR1 MNHNS, CDR2 SASEGT. The V end lost 8 bases, the J end lost 4 bases, and 12 bases lay between the germline ends. CDR3 length: 12 amino acids. This CDR3 reads CASPFASYEQYF. The DNA of the CDR3 is TGTGCCAGCCCATTCGCCTCTTACGAGCAGTACTTC.

This clonotype was picked up a small number of times. The J gene is TRBJ1-6, the V gene TRBV4-1; D gene ambiguous. This CDR3 is 16 amino acids long. CDR1 MGHRA and CDR2 YSYEKL come from the germline V gene. V dropped 0 bases and J dropped 8 bases, with 14 bases sitting between them. The CDR3 DNA is TGCGCCAGCAGCCAAGATTCCAGTCTCAGCTATTCACCCCTCCACTTT. Translated: CASSQDSSLSYSPLHF.

The J gene is TRBJ2-3, the V gene TRBV3-1; perhaps TRBD2 as D (5 bases). CDR1 is LGHDT and CDR2 is YNNKEL in the germline V gene (reference sequence). This CDR3 spans 17 amino acids. Trimming cost V 0 bases and J 0 bases, with 13 bases left between them. The CDR3 region is CASSQEGAGWSTDTQYF. The CDR3 DNA follows: TGTGCCAGCAGCCAAGAGGGTGCGGGTTGGAGCACAGATACGCAGTATTTT.

This chain uses TRBV7-9 with TRBJ1-5; D is perhaps TRBD1 (5 bases). V lost 4 bases to trimming and J lost 7 bases, with 11 bases between them. CDR3 length: 13 residues. Per the germline V gene, CDR1 is SEHNR and CDR2 is FQNEAQ (reference sequence). CDR3 DNA: TGTGCCAGCAGCTGGGGGGGTGGGCAGCCCCAGCATTTT. Translated: CASSWGGGQPQHF.

V is TRBV7-9 and J is TRBJ1-1, with D perhaps TRBD1 (6 bases). From germline, CDR1 is SEHNR and CDR2 FQNEAQ (reference sequence). The CDR3 runs 14 residues. V was pared by 7 bases and J by 1 base, with 13 bases between. The CDR3 region is CASTRRGANTEAFF. The CDR3 nucleotides read TGTGCCAGCACCCGACGGGGGGCGAACACTGAAGCTTTCTTT.

V and J are TRBV20-1 and TRBJ2-2; TRBD1 is a possible D gene (6 bases). Trimming stripped 3 bases from V and 4 bases from J, with 9 bases between. The CDR3 has 13 residues. From germline, CDR1 is DFQATT and CDR2 SNEGSKA (reference sequence). CDR3 region: CSASRGVTGELFF. DNA of the CDR3: TGCAGTGCTAGCAGGGGAGTCACCGGGGAGCTGTTTTTT.

This rearrangement joins TRBV10-2 to TRBJ2-5; 8 bases map to TRBD2. The CDR3 consists of 15 residues. J lost 0 bases, V lost 4 bases, and 4 bases had no gene match. Germline CDR1 reads WSHSY; CDR2 reads SAAADI. The DNA of the CDR3 is TGCGCCAGCAGTGCGGGGGGGAAGTACCAAGAGACCCAGTACTTC. Its translation is CASSAGGKYQETQYF.

To note about this clonotype: One end of the junction varies from germline; a read error may be responsible. The V gene is TRBV3-1, the J gene TRBJ2-7, with a possible D match to TRBD2 (6 bases). The CDR3 totals 15 residues. Per germline, CDR1 LGHDT and CDR2 YNNKEL (reference sequence). The DNA of the CDR3 is TGTGCCAGTAGCCAATCTATCGTGGGGGGAGACGAGCAGTACTTC. Translation: CASSQSIVGGDEQYF.

The rearrangement uses TRBV7-9 and TRBJ2-3; D not certain. This CDR3 spans 15 amino acids. Germline V gene data show CDR1 as SEHNR and CDR2 as FQNEAQ (reference sequence). Trimming took 8 bases from V and 0 from J, leaving 15 bases between them. As DNA, the CDR3 is TGTGCCAGCGGACCCTATACAGAGAGCACAGATACGCAGTATTTT. Protein sequence: CASGPYTESTDTQYF. The full variable domain, rest sourced from reference TRBV7-9 and TRBJ2-3, is DTGVSQNPRHKITKRGQNVTFRCDPISEHNRLYWYRQTLGQGPEFLTYFQNEAQLEKSRLLSDRFSAERPKGSFSTLEIQRTEQGDSAMYLCASGPYTESTDTQYFGPGTRLTVL.

The CDR3 sequence: CASSSWARANYGYTF. CDR3 nucleotides: TGTGCCAGCAGCTCCTGGGCGAGAGCTAACTATGGCTACACCTTC. This rearrangement joins TRBV7-2 to TRBJ1-2; D is unclear. Trimming shortened V by 4 bases and J by 0 bases, and 12 bases separated the two germline ends. The CDR3 totals 15 residues. Germline lookup yields CDR1 SGHTA and CDR2 FQGNSA.

To note about this clonotype: Germline is not matched at one junction end, which may reflect a read error. The chain is built from TRBV7-7 and TRBJ2-5; 13 bases agree with TRBD2. The DNA end is a closer match to TRBJ2-7, so the J assignment may be wrong. CDR1 SSHAT and CDR2 FNYEAQ come from the germline V gene (reference sequence). The CDR3 covers 17 residues. CDR3: CASSLGPGTSGAYEQYF. CDR3 DNA sequence: TGTGCTAGCAGCCTAGGTCCCGGGACTAGCGGGGCTTACGAGCAGTACTTC.

The chain joins TRBV7-2 to TRBJ1-2, with TRBD1 identical over 11 bases. The CDR3 has 17 residues. Trimming took 5 bases from V and 5 from J; bases not matched to a gene: 13. The germline V gene encodes CDR1 SGHTA and CDR2 FQGNSA. The DNA of the CDR3 is TGTGCCAGCAGCCACCCCCGGGACAGGGGGAATCTGTATGGCTACACCTTC. This encodes CASSHPRDRGNLYGYTF.